Listed below are T cell receptor beta chains from one sample, sequenced in a study of PD-1 blockade in classical Hodgkin lymphoma. Sequenced by immunoSEQ multiplex PCR; TCRdb stores in-frame clones only, minus some. The data contain about 94,000 clones, about 91% of them seen just once; the ten biggest clones take up roughly 10%. The sample here was peripheral blood mononuclear cells (PBMCs), taken before the second cycle of nivolumab. The receptors stem from a human donor with classical Hodgkin lymphoma. The CDR3 runs from the conserved cysteine through the conserved F or W.

V	J	CDR3
TRBV7-9	TRBJ2-5	CASSSQRLAQETQYF
TRBV4-1	TRBJ1-5	CASSQALDQPQHF
TRBV9	TRBJ2-1	CASSFGGRGSYNEQFF
TRBV27	TRBJ1-2	CASSHKQGGGYTF
TRBV28	TRBJ2-7	CASSFSQGLSEQYF
TRBV4-1	TRBJ1-5	CASSQDHRGTDYQPQHF
TRBV11-2	TRBJ2-1	CASSLGVRGDEQFF
TRBV5-1	TRBJ2-5	CASSRPADGETQYF
TRBV6-1	TRBJ1-1	CASSAEGHMNTEAFF
TRBV28	TRBJ1-6	CASSFALSPLHF
TRBV18	TRBJ2-1	CASSPAGGPRDEQFF
TRBV7-9	TRBJ2-1	CASSLPSSGSSYNEQFF
TRBV7-2	TRBJ2-1	CASSASGAYNEQFF
TRBV15	TRBJ1-1	CATSRLPKAQTEAFF
TRBV6-5	TRBJ1-2	CASSYGRNYGYTF
TRBV2	TRBJ1-6	CASSGGMGQPLIF
TRBV19	TRBJ2-7	CASSRTNRDLYEQYF
TRBV5-1	TRBJ2-1	CASSSLAGAYNEQFF
TRBV15	TRBJ2-1	CATSEGLHNEQFF
TRBV10-3	TRBJ1-3	CAISELYSGNTIYF
TRBV27	TRBJ1-6	CASSYWDRPDSPLHF
TRBV28	TRBJ1-1	CASNHGSLNTEAFF
TRBV4-1	TRBJ2-1	CASSQGTANEQFF
TRBV4-2	TRBJ1-1	CASSPRQGMNTEAFF
TRBV5-8	TRBJ2-7	CASSLGGLLSPEQYF
TRBV11-2	TRBJ2-7	CASSLDAGLHEQYF
TRBV2	TRBJ1-4	CASSPWGELFF